This T cell receptor (beta chain) is from a study of blood T cell repertoires in COVID-19 (dated by TCRdb to about 2020). For the wider study: Collaborator samples came from the United States, Italy and Spain and covered acute and convalescent phases of COVID-19. The prospective study material was composed of cDNA or gDNA derived from T cells, B-cell-depleted T cells, or PBMCs. Deeply sampled blood TCRbeta repertoires from subjects exposed to, actively infected with, or recovered from COVID-19 were included in the dataset. Where available, HLA class I and class II types were obtained from metadata supplied by the sample provider rather than from assay-based typing. A freely available public database, intended as a resource for researchers studying the immune response to SARS-CoV-2, is where the repertoires were released. A de-identified subject ID, COVID-19 status, age in years and sex were almost always included in the sample metadata. The samples were drawn from the first 160 participants of the ongoing ImmuneRACE study and from about 1,200 subjects provided by 6 global collaborators. Beyond this particular receptor, the publication reports: The quantity of clinical and demographic metadata differed by source and by participant and was supplied without curation.

The V end gives up 6 bases and the J end 5 bases, leaving 6 bases in the junction not matched to a gene. The CDR3 spans 14 residues, from the cysteine through the phenylalanine. Only the CDR3 region is kept as DNA, spanning 42 bases read in frame from base 1. CDR1 and CDR2 are drawn from the germline V gene: MDHEN, SYDVKM. This clone occurred once. This receptor's antigen is unknown. No quality values exist for individual bases; no much larger clone is one base distant. Another Seattle source contributed samples from volunteer blood donors who had recovered from COVID-19. Each collaborating institution followed its own protocols to collect whole blood in K2EDTA tubes. For TCRbeta analysis, collaborator samples were shipped as frozen whole blood, as isolated PBMCs, or as DNA extracted from either sample type. TCRbeta CDR3 regions were amplified from genomic DNA by means of the immunoSEQ Assay, a bias-controlled multiplex PCR. As for how the authors treated the data: The number of nucleated cells in each sample was estimated by amplification of reference gene primers within the assay. To quantify the absolute abundance of each unique TCRbeta CDR3 rearrangement, sequence reads were collapsed and filtered. For each sample, productive Simpson clonality was calculated by taking the square root of Simpson's diversity index across productive rearrangements. What TCRdb holds here is the immuneACCESS table cut down to in-frame rearrangements. Part of the clones is not present; checked against another copy, under half of the missing clones reflect an unresolved V gene, and the others are unexplained. V and J calls and clone size are given by that table; D and trimming were obtained from the DNA. The table for this sample lists about 250,000 clones; 89% of them were counted only once. In total, the top ten clones hold roughly 4.5% of the sample.

The sequence derives from a woman aged 40-49 years who had recovered from COVID-19. Sequenced material: peripheral blood. Here the chain combines TRBV28 and TRBJ1-5, with 8 bases matching TRBD1. The bases read TGTGCCAGCAGCCAGGGACAGGCCGATCAGCCCCAGCATTTT. This codes for CASSQGQADQPQHF.